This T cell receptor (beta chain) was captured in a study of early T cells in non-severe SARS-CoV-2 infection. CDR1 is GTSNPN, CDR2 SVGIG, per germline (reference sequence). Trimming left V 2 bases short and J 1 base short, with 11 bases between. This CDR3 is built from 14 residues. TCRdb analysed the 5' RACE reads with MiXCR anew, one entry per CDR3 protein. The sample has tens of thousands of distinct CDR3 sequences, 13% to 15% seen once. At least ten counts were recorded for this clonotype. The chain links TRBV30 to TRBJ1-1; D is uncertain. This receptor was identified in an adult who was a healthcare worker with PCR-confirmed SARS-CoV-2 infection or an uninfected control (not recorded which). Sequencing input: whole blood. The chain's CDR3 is CAWSPRSGNTEAFF. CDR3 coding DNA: TGTGCCTGGAGTCCTCGGTCGGGGAACACTGAAGCTTTCTTT.